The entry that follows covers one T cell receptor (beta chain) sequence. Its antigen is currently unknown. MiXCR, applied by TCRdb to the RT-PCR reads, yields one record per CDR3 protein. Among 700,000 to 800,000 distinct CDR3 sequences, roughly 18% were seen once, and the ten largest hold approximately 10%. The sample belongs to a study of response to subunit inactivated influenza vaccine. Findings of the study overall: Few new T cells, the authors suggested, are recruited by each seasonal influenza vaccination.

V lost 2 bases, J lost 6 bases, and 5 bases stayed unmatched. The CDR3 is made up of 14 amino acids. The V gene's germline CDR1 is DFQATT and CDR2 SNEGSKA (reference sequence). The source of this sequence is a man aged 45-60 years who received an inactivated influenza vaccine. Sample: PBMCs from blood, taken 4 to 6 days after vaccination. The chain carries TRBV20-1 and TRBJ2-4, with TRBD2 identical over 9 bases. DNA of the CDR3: TGCAGTGCTAGACTTAGCGGGAGCGGAAACATTCAGTACTTC. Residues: CSARLSGSGNIQYF.